This T cell receptor beta chain is from a study of human T cells and chemical hapten exposure. Individual cDNA molecules in this library carried unique molecular identifiers. MiXCR, run by TCRdb on the RACE reads, gives a single entry per CDR3 protein. The sample holds about 120,000 distinct CDR3 sequences, about 14% seen once. Germline-derived CDR1 and CDR2 are LGHNA and YSLEER. CDR3 length: 18 amino acids. The V gene end was trimmed by 0 bases and the J gene end by 3 bases; junction bases not matched to a gene: 12. This clonotype was observed a handful of times. Stated time point: pre-sensitization, week 0. Documented treatment: therapeutic diphenylcyclopropenone sensitization with weekly scalp DPC. Blood sampling preceded each patch test application.

The TCR comes from a woman younger than 35 with alopecia areata. Some clones in this sample may be carry-over from other donors' samples. This specimen was whole blood, taken in connection with sensitization to the hapten diphenylcyclopropenone (DPC). This sequence joins TRBV4-3 and TRBJ2-3; TRBD1 agrees at 7 bases. The CDR3 is CASSQDRAVGRGTDTQYF. Written as DNA, the CDR3 is TGCGCCAGCAGCCAAGACAGAGCGGTCGGCAGGGGGACAGATACGCAGTATTTT.